The T cell receptor beta chain described here comes from a study of identical twins. Germline V CDR1 and CDR2: DFQATT, SNEGSKA (reference sequence). The CDR3 has 13 residues. V lost 0 bases and J lost 8; bases outside the gene matches: 6. Each CDR3 protein is one row after TCRdb ran MiXCR on the 5' RACE reads. The data hold roughly 770,000 distinct CDR3 sequences, with approximately 18% observed a single time. This same sample was also part of a study on T cells expressing NK-cell markers. From that report: A few of the donors also had these clonotypes leading their CD3+CD56-NKG2C+ fraction.

Input material: PBMCs. The chain uses TRBV20-1 and TRBJ1-1; TRBD1 agrees at 7 bases. The receptor comes from a woman aged 18-29 years in good health. The CDR3 DNA is TGCAGTGCTAGAGATGGAATAGGGGGCGAAGCTTTCTTT. This codes for CSARDGIGGEAFF.